A single sample gave rise to the 27 T cell receptor beta chains below, sequenced in a study of beta chain features in type 1 diabetes. Study outcomes and limitations: In all four CD4+ subsets, TCRB CDR3 length was significantly, moderately reduced in type 1 diabetes.

Expressed TCRB transcripts were sequenced because the isolated RNA had all been reverse transcribed beforehand. Measured with immunoSEQ multiplex PCR; TCRdb has only the in-frame clones, and not every one. The table shows approximately 360,000 clones, with 10% to 15% occurring only once. No antigens are known for them. The sequenced sample consisted of naive CD4+ T cells from blood. These receptors were taken from a woman between 18 and 29 years old with type 1 diabetes.

This clone was detected only a few times. This chain connects TRBV4-3 to TRBJ1-2; D gene unclear. Deletions cut 0 bases from V and 3 bases from J, with 11 bases between. Germline V lookup: CDR1 LGHNA, CDR2 YSLEER. This CDR3 is built from 15 residues. Here the CDR3 reads CASSQDSRGDYGYTF. In DNA form, the CDR3 reads TGCGCCAGCAGCCAAGATAGTCGAGGAGACTATGGCTACACCTTC.

V and J are TRBV29-1 and TRBJ2-5; D is perhaps TRBD2 (5 bases). The CDR3 loop spans 10 amino acids. Germline V gene lookup returns CDR1 SQVTM and CDR2 ANQGSEA. V shed 7 bases and J shed 5 bases, with 8 bases lying between them. The CDR3 DNA sequence: TGCAGCGCCTCGGGGGAGACCCAGTACTTC. This codes for CSASGETQYF.

The rearrangement joins TRBV27 to TRBJ2-5; maybe TRBD2 (5 bases). Germline V gene lookup returns CDR1 MNHEY and CDR2 SMNVEV (reference sequence). The CDR3 is made up of 13 amino acids. Trimming pared 8 bases from V and 5 bases from J, leaving 15 bases between. The CDR3: CASHPSGSETQYF. The CDR3 DNA reads as TGTGCCAGCCACCCCTCGGGGTCGGAGACCCAGTACTTC.

This rearrangement joins TRBV6-6 to TRBJ2-7, with D possibly being TRBD2 (5 bases). The length of the CDR3 is 14 residues. The germline V gene encodes CDR1 MNHNY and CDR2 SVGAGI (reference sequence). Trimming cost V 0 bases and J 2 bases, with 8 bases left between them. The CDR3 DNA follows: TGTGCCAGCAGTTACTCGCCGGGAACCTACGAGCAGTACTTC. This sequence encodes CASSYSPGTYEQYF.

V and J are TRBV7-2 and TRBJ1-1, with 8 bases matching TRBD1. Germline CDR1 and CDR2: SGHTA and FQGNSA. V was clipped by 5 bases and J by 4 bases; unmatched bases: 3. This CDR3 has 13 amino acids. The CDR3 sequence: CASSGGQGTEAFF. The CDR3, as DNA: TGTGCCAGCAGCGGAGGACAGGGCACTGAAGCTTTCTTT.

This clone was picked up a small number of times. V and J are TRBV14 and TRBJ1-1; 7 positions agree with TRBD1. The CDR3 runs to 16 residues. V dropped 4 bases and J dropped 0; count of bases not matched to a gene: 8. Germline values: CDR1 SGHDN, CDR2 FVKESK. The chain's CDR3 is CASSLMWTGLNTEAFF. As DNA, the CDR3 is TGTGCCAGCAGCCTGATGTGGACAGGCTTGAACACTGAAGCTTTCTTT.

The CDR3 nucleotides read TGTGCCAGCAGCGTAGAGCAGGGTTCCTACAATGAGCAGTTCTTC. It encodes CASSVEQGSYNEQFF. The V call is TRBV9, the J call TRBJ2-1; possible D gene TRBD1, 5 bases. Germline CDR1 SGDLS, CDR2 YYNGEE. The CDR3 is 15 amino acids. The V gene lost 0 bases and the J gene lost 1 base, with 8 bases spanning the gap. Full variable domain (remainder filled in from reference TRBV9 and TRBJ2-1): DSGVTQTPKHLITATGQRVTLRCSPRSGDLSVYWYQQSLDQGLQFLIQYYNGEERAKGNILERFSAQQFPDLHSELNLSSLELGDSALYFCASSVEQGSYNEQFFGPGTRLTVL.

This clone was seen a few times. The chain employs TRBV29-1 and TRBJ2-5; no firm D call. Gene TRBJ2-7 matches the end of the DNA better, so the J call may be wrong. Germline CDR1 is SQVTM and CDR2 is ANQGSEA. The CDR3 consists of 13 residues. In DNA, the CDR3 is TGCAGCGTTGCTGGCGGCAGCTCCTACGAGCAGTACTTC. Translating gives CSVAGGSSYEQYF.

This sequence joins TRBV18 and TRBJ2-7; 9 nucleotides match TRBD1. Trimming removed 3 bases from V and 2 bases from J; junction bases left unmatched: 5. The germline CDR1 and CDR2 sequences are KGHSH and LQKENI. The CDR3 runs 15 residues. The CDR3 here is CASSPLGTGPYEQYF. CDR3 nucleotides: TGTGCCAGCTCACCTTTAGGGACAGGGCCCTACGAGCAGTACTTC. Complete variable domain (other parts from reference TRBV18 and TRBJ2-7): NAGVMQNPRHLVRRRGQEARLRCSPMKGHSHVYWYRQLPEEGLKFMVYLQKENIIDESGMPKERFSAEFPKEGPSILRIQQVVRGDSAAYFCASSPLGTGPYEQYFGPGTRLTVT.

This clone turned up a few times. This chain joins TRBV6-5 and TRBJ1-5; perhaps TRBD1 as D (6 bases). The ends were cut back, 5 bases at V and 3 bases at J, with 14 bases in the middle. This CDR3 is built from 15 residues. Germline CDR1 is MNHEY and CDR2 is SVGAGI. CDR3: CASSQQGRVNQPQHF. In nucleotides, the CDR3 is TGTGCCAGCAGTCAACAGGGTAGGGTCAATCAGCCCCAGCATTTT.

This clone has just a few counts. The chain joins TRBV7-9 to TRBJ2-2, with TRBD2 as a possible D gene (6 bases). The CDR3 length is 13 residues. V was cut by 8 bases and J by 1 base, with 8 bases left in between. The germline V gene encodes CDR1 SEHNR and CDR2 FQNEAQ (reference sequence). The CDR3 nucleotides are TGTGCCAGCGGGACTTGGAACACCGGGGAGCTGTTTTTT. Its protein product is CASGTWNTGELFF.

The V gene is TRBV5-6, the J gene TRBJ2-5, with TRBD2 as a possible D gene (7 bases). CDR3 size: 15 residues. V lost 4 bases and J lost 5, with 18 bases in between. Germline assignment: CDR1 SGHDT and CDR2 YYEEEE. CDR3 nucleotide sequence: TGTGCCAGCAGCCCTGCCGGGGGGCCAGGGGAGACCCAGTACTTC. Translated: CASSPAGGPGETQYF.

The V gene is TRBV5-1, the J gene TRBJ1-1; D may be TRBD1 (5 bases). Looked up from germline, CDR1 is SGHRS and CDR2 is YFSETQ. Trimming shortened V by 5 bases and J by 1 base, and 9 bases separated the two germline ends. This CDR3 spans 13 amino acids. This CDR3 reads CASSKTENTEAFF. The CDR3 DNA reads TGCGCCAGCAGTAAGACAGAGAACACTGAAGCTTTCTTT.

The V call is TRBV14, the J call TRBJ2-3; 7 bases fit TRBD1. The V gene's germline CDR1 is SGHDN and CDR2 FVKESK. CDR3 length equals 15 residues. With V trimmed by 6 bases and J by 1 base, 7 bases remained unmatched. CDR3 region: CASRTSGTGTDTQYF. CDR3 nucleotides: TGTGCCAGCAGGACATCCGGGACAGGCACAGATACGCAGTATTTT. Using reference TRBV14 and TRBJ2-3 for the parts outside the CDR3, the full variable domain is EAGVTQFPSHSVIEKGQTVTLRCDPISGHDNLYWYRRVMGKEIKFLLHFVKESKQDESGMPNNRFLAERTGGTYSTLKVQPAELEDSGVYFCASRTSGTGTDTQYFGPGTRLTVL.

Only a few counts were recorded for this clone. The chain employs TRBV28 and TRBJ2-3; D might be TRBD2 (5 bases). The CDR3 is 13 amino acids. V was pared by 6 bases and J by 0 bases, with 7 bases between. Germline V lookup: CDR1 MDHEN, CDR2 SYDVKM. The CDR3 sequence: CASRWTSTDTQYF. The CDR3 DNA reads TGTGCCAGCAGGTGGACTAGCACAGATACGCAGTATTTT.

The V call is TRBV7-2, the J call TRBJ1-5, with 10 bases aligning to TRBD1. Germline CDR1 reads SGHTA; CDR2 reads FQGNSA. The CDR3 loop spans 15 amino acids. The V and J ends lost 3 bases and 6 bases, in that order; junction bases with no gene match: 5. The CDR3 DNA sequence: TGTGCCAGCAGCTTCGGGACAGGGGTAGGTCAGCCCCAGCATTTT. Protein: CASSFGTGVGQPQHF.

This clone was seen a few times. The chain recombines TRBV28 with TRBJ2-7; the D gene is possibly TRBD1 (6 bases). This CDR3 has 15 amino acids. Germline CDR1 and CDR2: MDHEN and SYDVKM. Trimming removed 6 bases from V and 0 bases from J, with 15 bases in between. In nucleotides, the CDR3 is TGTGCCAGCAGCCAGCGAGGACAGAGCTCCTACGAGCAGTACTTC. This sequence encodes CASSQRGQSSYEQYF.

The V call is TRBV6-5, the J call TRBJ2-1; a weak D match, TRBD1 (6 bases). This CDR3 spans 15 amino acids. CDR1 is MNHEY and CDR2 is SVGAGI in the germline V gene. Trimming pared 3 bases from V and 6 bases from J, leaving 15 bases between. CDR3: CASSYGSGVGNEQFF. CDR3 nucleotide sequence: TGTGCCAGCAGTTATGGTTCAGGGGTGGGCAATGAGCAGTTCTTC.

This clone was observed a handful of times. In DNA, the CDR3 is TGTGCCAGTAGTAGAGATGGCTACACCTTC. The encoded protein is CASSRDGYTF. The V gene is TRBV19, the J gene TRBJ1-2; D gene ambiguous. The germline gives CDR1 LNHDA, CDR2 SQIVND (reference sequence). The CDR3 has 10 residues. V lost 4 bases, J lost 6 bases, and 3 bases lay in between.

This clone has just a few counts. The rearrangement uses TRBV7-9 and TRBJ2-7; 7 bases are a match to TRBD1. The CDR3 is 14 amino acids. The ends lost 5 bases at V and 1 base at J; junction bases unmatched: 5. The germline V gene encodes CDR1 SEHNR and CDR2 FQNEAQ (reference sequence). CDR3 DNA sequence: TGTGCCAGCAGCCCAGAGGACAGGTCCTACGAGCAGTACTTC. Translated, it gives CASSPEDRSYEQYF.

The chain is built from TRBV9 and TRBJ2-1; possibly TRBD2 for D (7 bases). Trimming removed 4 bases at V and 0 bases at J, with 20 bases between. Germline values: CDR1 SGDLS, CDR2 YYNGEE. The CDR3 extends over 18 amino acids. The CDR3 reads CASSLRLGGGPSYNEQFF. In DNA form, the CDR3 reads TGTGCCAGCAGCCTGAGGTTAGGGGGAGGGCCCTCCTACAATGAGCAGTTCTTC.

Concerning this clone itself: Other DNA sequences in the sample encode the same CDR3. The chain has TRBV7-2 and TRBJ2-7; 7 nucleotides line up with TRBD1. Trimming at V came to 0 bases and at J to 3 bases, leaving 2 bases not matched to a gene. The germline gives CDR1 SGHTA, CDR2 FQGNSA. The CDR3 extends over 14 amino acids. CDR3 in amino acids: CASSLAAGGYEQYF. CDR3 sequence (DNA): TGTGCCAGCAGCTTAGCGGCAGGGGGCTACGAGCAGTACTTC.

DNA of the CDR3: TGTGCCTCCCGACGGGGACAGCACTATGGCTACACCTTC. This encodes CASRRGQHYGYTF. V usage is TRBV6-5 and J usage is TRBJ1-2; 7 bases match TRBD1. Per the germline V gene, CDR1 is MNHEY and CDR2 is SVGAGI. The CDR3 is made up of 13 amino acids. V gave up 11 bases and J gave up 3 bases; unmatched junction bases: 9.

This clone was detected only a few times. The chain couples TRBV6-5 to TRBJ1-6, with a possible D match to TRBD1 (6 bases). Germline V lookup: CDR1 MNHEY, CDR2 SVGAGI. This CDR3 contains 12 residues. V lost 1 base and J lost 14, with 9 bases in between. Here the CDR3 DNA reads TGTGCCAGCAGTTACTTCCAGGGGTCCCTCCACTTT. It encodes CASSYFQGSLHF.

This clone was counted a few times. The CDR3 loop is CAWSAAWGTGDNNEQFF. CDR3 in DNA: TGTGCCTGGAGTGCCGCCTGGGGGACAGGGGACAACAATGAGCAGTTCTTC. The chain uses TRBV30 and TRBJ2-1, with 10 bases identical to TRBD1. J lost 5 bases, V lost 1 base, and 11 bases had no gene match. The CDR3 contains 17 residues. The germline V gene has CDR1 GTSNPN and CDR2 SVGIG (reference sequence).

Only a few counts were recorded for this clone. The rearrangement uses TRBV2 and TRBJ2-7, with TRBD1 matching over 7 bases. CDR3 size: 16 residues. CDR1 and CDR2 (germline): SNHLY, FYNNEI. V lost 5 bases to trimming and J lost 1 base; unmatched junction nucleotides: 11. CDR3 sequence: CASSPRAGGRSYEQYF. The CDR3 DNA reads TGTGCCAGCAGTCCCCGTGCAGGGGGAAGGTCCTACGAGCAGTACTTC. The full variable domain, with the rest looked up from reference TRBV2 and TRBJ2-7, is EPEVTQTPSHQVTQMGQEVILRCVPISNHLYFYWYRQILGQKVEFLVSFYNNEISEKSEIFDDQFSVERPDGSNFTLKIRSTKLEDSAMYFCASSPRAGGRSYEQYFGPGTRLTVT.

The rearrangement uses TRBV28 and TRBJ2-6, with D perhaps TRBD2 (5 bases). The germline V and J ends were trimmed by 6 bases and 2 bases, with 11 bases remaining between them. Per germline, CDR1 MDHEN and CDR2 SYDVKM. This CDR3 region has 15 residues. In nucleotides, the CDR3 is TGTGCCAGCAGCCCCAACGGGGCTGGGGCCAACGTCCTGACTTTC. Its translation is CASSPNGAGANVLTF.